One and the same sample provided the 8 T cell receptor beta chains below, sequenced in a study of T cells in Graves' hyperthyroidism and ophthalmopathy. The source material, RNA transcripts, was used to amplify TCR beta CDR3 regions. First-round RT-PCR targeting the TCR CDR3 was performed with the HTBI primer set. In TCRdb, the multiplex PCR reads were re-called with MiXCR into one record per CDR3 protein. The sample records hundreds of thousands of distinct CDR3 sequences, about 20% being singletons. Source material: blood. The source of these receptors is a man aged 40-50 years with Graves' ophthalmopathy.

The rearrangement uses TRBV27 and TRBJ2-3; possible D gene TRBD2, 6 bases. This CDR3 has 18 residues. V shed 10 bases and J shed 2 bases, with 28 bases lying between them. Germline lookup yields CDR1 MNHEY and CDR2 SMNVEV (reference sequence). The CDR3 loop is CATQSARGREGSTDTQYF. The CDR3 DNA reads TGTGCCACCCAGAGCGCGCGGGGACGAGAGGGGTCCACAGATACGCAGTATTTT.

The rearrangement joins TRBV27 to TRBJ2-7; TRBD2 is a possible D gene (6 bases). Between the trimmed V and J ends, which lost 5 bases and 2 bases, there was a span of 19 bases. CDR1 is MNHEY, CDR2 SMNVEV, per germline (reference sequence). This CDR3 is 16 amino acids long. The CDR3 DNA follows: TGTGCCAGCAGTCTCACCCCGGGACTCCAGACCTACGAGCAGTACTTC. Its protein is CASSLTPGLQTYEQYF.

In its sample, this clonotype was seen once. V gene TRBV28 combines with J gene TRBJ2-6; 8 positions match TRBD2. With V trimmed by 7 bases and J by 3 bases, 8 bases remained unmatched. CDR1 and CDR2 (germline): MDHEN, SYDVKM. The CDR3 contains 16 residues. The CDR3: CASMSGGYLGANVLTF. CDR3 bases: TGTGCCAGCATGTCGGGAGGGTATCTTGGGGCCAACGTCCTGACTTTC.

Comment on this clonotype: A single base separates this from a much larger clone, so it may be a read error. This rearrangement joins TRBV28 to TRBJ2-3; 9 bases align to TRBD1. With 7 bases clipped from V and 6 bases from J, the junction kept 11 bases outside the gene matches. The CDR3 runs 15 residues. Germline V gives CDR1 MDHEN, CDR2 SYDVKM. This chain's CDR3 is CASTKSTGGGDTQYF. DNA of the CDR3: TGTGCCAGCACAAAATCTACAGGGGGCGGGGATACGCAGTATTTT.

The chain employs TRBV7-2 and TRBJ2-7, with D tentatively TRBD1 or TRBD2 (5 bases each). The length of the CDR3 is 15 residues. CDR1 and CDR2 from the germline V gene are SGHTA and FQGNSA. Deletions cut 5 bases from V and 6 bases from J, with 20 bases between. CDR3 sequence reads: CASSTRQRGNGEQYF. DNA of the CDR3: TGTGCCAGCAGCACCCGTCAGAGGGGAAACGGCGAGCAGTACTTC.

The chain links TRBV20-1 to TRBJ1-2; perhaps TRBD1 as D (6 bases). This CDR3 has 12 residues. Germline V gives CDR1 DFQATT, CDR2 SNEGSKA (reference sequence). CDR3 nucleotide sequence: TGCGGTCAAGCCAGGGGCAACTATGGCTACACCTTC. It codes for CGQARGNYGYTF.

This clonotype occurred a few times. The rearrangement uses TRBV5-1 and TRBJ1-6; possibly TRBD1 for D (5 bases). V was pared by 3 bases and J by 2 bases, with 12 bases between. The CDR3 is 16 amino acids. Germline-derived CDR1 and CDR2 are SGHRS and YFSETQ. In DNA form, the CDR3 reads TGCGCCAGCAGCTCGACAGCGCTCGCCTATAATTCACCCCTCCACTTT. Its translation: CASSSTALAYNSPLHF.

This clonotype was detected a few times. The chain carries TRBV6-1 and TRBJ2-3, with 7 bases that match TRBD2. The CDR3 has 16 amino acids. The germline V gene has CDR1 MNHNS and CDR2 SASEGT. The junction had 11 bases not matched to a gene; V was cut back by 5 bases and J by 3 bases. The CDR3 is CASSLHRGGSTDTQYF. Written as DNA, the CDR3 is TGTGCCAGCAGTTTGCACCGCGGGGGAAGTACAGATACGCAGTATTTT.